This is a list of T cell receptor beta chains from one sample in a study of T cell responses to AZD1222 COVID-19 vaccine. Only in-frame clones appear in the TCRdb table, and some are missing; sequencing was by immunoSEQ multiplex PCR. The table lists 65,000 to 70,000 clones, around four fifths of them singletons. This material consisted of peripheral blood, taken on day 0 of AZD1222 vaccination. The origin of the receptors is an adult in good health. CDR3s include the opening cysteine and the closing phenylalanine or tryptophan.

V	J	CDR3
TRBV5-6	TRBJ2-7	CASSGAGTSVEQYF
TRBV11-3	TRBJ2-7	CASSLAVYEGSYEQYF
TRBV6-6	TRBJ2-5	CASSPHGGGRGGRTETQYF
TRBV7-6	TRBJ1-3	CASSYLDSSGNTIYF
TRBV27	TRBJ1-1	CASSLEFQTTEAFF
TRBV3-1/TRBV3-2	TRBJ2-1	CASSQGPEQFF
TRBV10-3	TRBJ1-4	CATRTGGEKLFF
TRBV11-3	TRBJ2-7	CASSLTSGESYEQYF
TRBV12-3/TRBV12-4	TRBJ1-1	CASSTRGGTEAFF
TRBV19	TRBJ2-7	CASSRDRGNEQYF
TRBV9	TRBJ2-7	CASSVVPGYEQYF
TRBV27	TRBJ2-7	CASSSMDRGSEQYF
TRBV7-9	TRBJ1-1	CASSTGTGARAEAFF
TRBV4-1	TRBJ2-1	CASSQDRNSYNEQFF
TRBV27	TRBJ1-1	CASSPPGMNTEAFF
TRBV9	TRBJ2-3	CASSVAPLAPDTQYF
TRBV6-5	TRBJ1-2	CASNPQGSYGYTF
TRBV6-5	TRBJ1-6	CASRRMLNSPLHF
TRBV29-1	TRBJ1-2	CSGWGSNYGYTF
TRBV5-1	TRBJ2-2	CASSSTSRNTGELFF
TRBV7-9	TRBJ1-5	CASSPSGHSNQPQHF
TRBV29-1	TRBJ2-7	CSVRQGEAYEQYF
TRBV3-1/TRBV3-2	TRBJ2-5	CASSLQGTGVETQYF
TRBV19	TRBJ2-3	CASSILAGLTDTQYF
TRBV19	TRBJ1-2	CASSTLIGTAYGYTF
TRBV5-6	TRBJ1-4	CASREGNKDEKLFF
TRBV6-5	TRBJ1-6	CASSYKAGENSPLHF
TRBV4-1	TRBJ1-1	CASSQDWDREAFF
TRBV24-1	TRBJ2-1	CATSDGQINEQFF